A single TCR beta chain is shown here with its context. This sample was taken from a study of blood T cell repertoires in COVID-19. Sequencing used immunoSEQ multiplex PCR; TCRdb keeps in-frame clones, though not all of them. The sample includes roughly 70,000 clones, more than 75% of them seen just once. There are 14 residues in the CDR3. CDR1 MDHEN and CDR2 SYDVKM come from the germline V gene. The chain employs TRBV28 and TRBJ2-1; D is perhaps TRBD1 (5 bases). This clonotype was sampled from a man aged 50-60 years with active COVID-19. Input material: peripheral blood. In DNA form, the CDR3 reads TGTGCGACCCTCCCCGAGACAGCCTACAATGAGCAGTTCTTC. Amino acid sequence: CATLPETAYNEQFF. The whole variable domain, remainder taken from reference TRBV28 and TRBJ2-1, is DVKVTQSSRYLVKRTGEKVFLECVQDMDHENMFWYRQDPGLGLRLIYFSYDVKMKEKGDIPEGYSVSREKKERFSLILESASTNQTSMYLCATLPETAYNEQFFGPGTRLTVL.